Below, one T cell receptor (beta chain) is given with its context. The germline V gene encodes CDR1 SGHAT and CDR2 FQNNGV. CDR3 length: 15 residues. With V trimmed by 0 bases and J by 0 bases, 2 bases remained unmatched. Sequencing used immunoSEQ multiplex PCR; TCRdb keeps in-frame clones, though not all of them. Altogether about 220,000 clones are present, 65% to 90% being singletons, with the ten largest covering about 2.5%. The source of the sample is a study of blood T cell repertoires in COVID-19. The clonotype comes from a woman in her seventies with COVID-19, enrolled during active disease. The sample consisted of peripheral blood. The V call is TRBV11-2, the J call TRBJ2-7; 7 bases are shared with TRBD1. In DNA form, the CDR3 reads TGTGCCAGCAGCTTAGAACAGGGGAGCTCCTACGAGCAGTACTTC. This gives the protein CASSLEQGSSYEQYF.